This T cell receptor (beta chain) was sequenced in a study of T cells in Graves' hyperthyroidism and ophthalmopathy. Study-wide points: Ophthalmopathy was told apart from stable hyperthyroidism by a 13 V-J model.

RNA transcripts yielded amplified TCR beta CDR3 regions. TCR CDR3 underwent first-round RT-PCR with the HTBI primer set. Via MiXCR, TCRdb re-called the multiplex PCR reads, giving one row per CDR3 protein. Among about 400,000 distinct CDR3 sequences listed, 25% were seen once. V lost 3 bases and J 13 bases, leaving 16 bases between the germline ends. Germline V gene sequence: CDR1 KGHSH, CDR2 LQKENI. There are 13 residues in the CDR3. Researchers defined stable Graves' hyperthyroidism as no ophthalmopathy progression within 18 months. Patients showing uncontrolled infection, other autoimmune disease, pregnancy or lactation were ineligible. Together with thyroid ultrasound, orbital computed tomography, serum thyroxine and TRAb, clinical symptoms were used for diagnoses. This clonotype was counted a few times. The antigen is undetermined.

V usage is TRBV18 and J usage is TRBJ2-1, with D unresolved. Source material: blood. This TCR came from a man aged 50 to 60 with Graves' hyperthyroidism. The CDR3 region has the DNA TGTGCCAGCTCACCCGACCCCCAGGTGGGCCAGTTCTTC. Protein: CASSPDPQVGQFF.